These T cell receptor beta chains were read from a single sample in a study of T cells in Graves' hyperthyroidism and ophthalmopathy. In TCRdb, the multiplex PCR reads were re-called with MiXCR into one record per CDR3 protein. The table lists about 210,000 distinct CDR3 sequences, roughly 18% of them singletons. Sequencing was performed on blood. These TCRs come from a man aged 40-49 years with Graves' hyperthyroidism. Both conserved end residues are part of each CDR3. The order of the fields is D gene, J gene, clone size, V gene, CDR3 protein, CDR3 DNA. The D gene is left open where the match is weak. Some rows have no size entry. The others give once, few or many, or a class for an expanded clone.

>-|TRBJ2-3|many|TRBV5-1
CASSLREDTQYF
TGCGCCAGCAGCTTGCGGGAGGATACGCAGTATTTT
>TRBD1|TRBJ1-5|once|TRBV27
CASGLGQGAHQPQHF
TGTGCCAGCGGTTTGGGACAGGGGGCTCATCAGCCCCAGCATTTT
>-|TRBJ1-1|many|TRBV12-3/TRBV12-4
CASSLGENTEAFF
TGTGCCAGCAGTTTGGGTGAGAACACTGAAGCTTTCTTT
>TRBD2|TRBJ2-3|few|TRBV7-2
CASSRLAGGARDTQYF
TGTGCCAGCAGCCGACTAGCGGGGGGGGCGCGAGATACGCAGTATTTT
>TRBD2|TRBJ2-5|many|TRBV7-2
CASSFQRGAGETQYF
TGTGCCAGCAGCTTTCAGCGGGGGGCAGGGGAGACCCAGTACTTC
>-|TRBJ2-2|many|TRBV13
CASSFYDRTGELFF
TGTGCCAGCAGCTTCTACGATCGCACCGGGGAGCTGTTTTTT
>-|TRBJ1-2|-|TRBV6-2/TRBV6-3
CASTRDKALYGYTF
TGTGCCAGCACCCGGGACAAGGCTCTATACGGCTACACCTTC
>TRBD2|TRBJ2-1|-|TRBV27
CASSWTSGYNEQFF
TGTGCCAGCAGTTGGACTAGCGGGTACAATGAGCAGTTCTTC
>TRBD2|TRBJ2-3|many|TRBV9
CASSVAGLAGADTQYF
TGTGCCAGCAGCGTAGCTGGACTAGCGGGGGCAGATACGCAGTATTTT
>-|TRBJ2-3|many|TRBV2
CASSEGSTDTQYF
TGTGCCAGCAGTGAGGGTAGCACAGATACGCAGTATTTT
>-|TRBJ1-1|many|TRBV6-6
CASSYGGDETEAFF
TGTGCCAGCAGTTACGGAGGGGACGAGACTGAAGCTTTCTTT
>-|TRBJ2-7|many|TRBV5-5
CASSLEAVTSYEQYF
TGTGCCAGCAGCTTGGAAGCAGTGACCTCCTACGAGCAGTACTTC
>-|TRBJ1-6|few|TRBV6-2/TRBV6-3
CASSEQGSSPLHF
TGTGCCAGCAGCGAACAGGGAAGTTCACCCCTCCACTTT
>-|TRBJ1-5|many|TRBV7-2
CASSALTESNQPQHF
TGTGCCAGCAGCGCATTGACAGAGAGCAATCAGCCCCAGCATTTT
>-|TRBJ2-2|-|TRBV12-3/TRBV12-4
CASRSGDGELFF
TGTGCCAGCAGGTCGGGGGACGGGGAGCTGTTTTTT
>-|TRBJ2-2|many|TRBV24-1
CATSAPFETGELFF
TGTGCCACCAGTGCCCCCTTTGAAACCGGGGAGCTGTTTTTT
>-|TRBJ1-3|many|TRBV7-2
CASSSWRRGSGNTIYF
TGTGCCAGCAGCTCCTGGAGAAGAGGCTCTGGAAACACCATATATTTT
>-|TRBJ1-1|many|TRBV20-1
CSARGMNTEAFF
TGCAGTGCTAGAGGTATGAACACTGAAGCTTTCTTT
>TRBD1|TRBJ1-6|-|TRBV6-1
CASSGTGSAPLHF
TGTGCCAGCAGTGGGACAGGGAGTGCACCCCTCCACTTT
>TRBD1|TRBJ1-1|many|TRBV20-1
CSAKDRRDTEAFF
TGCAGTGCTAAGGACAGGCGTGACACTGAAGCTTTCTTT
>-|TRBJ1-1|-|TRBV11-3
CASSLPGTEAFF
TGTGCCAGCAGCTTGCCAGGGACTGAAGCTTTCTTT
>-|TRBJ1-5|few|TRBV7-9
CASSLDAQPQHF
TGTGCCAGCAGCTTGGACGCACAGCCCCAGCATTTT
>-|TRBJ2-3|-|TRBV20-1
CSTQLATSSTDTQYF
TGCAGCACCCAACTGGCCACGTCAAGTACAGATACGCAGTATTTT
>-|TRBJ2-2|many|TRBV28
CASSLPAGQTGELFF
TGTGCCAGCAGTTTACCGGCAGGACAGACCGGGGAGCTGTTTTTT
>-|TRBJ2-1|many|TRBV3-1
CASSVGLYNEQFF
TGTGCCAGCAGCGTAGGACTTTACAATGAGCAGTTCTTC
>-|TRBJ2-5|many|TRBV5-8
CASSLRVPETQYF
TGTGCCAGCAGCTTGAGGGTTCCGGAGACCCAGTACTTC
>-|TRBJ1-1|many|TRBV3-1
CASSQEREHPNTEAFF
TGTGCCAGCAGCCAAGAAAGGGAACACCCGAACACTGAAGCTTTCTTT
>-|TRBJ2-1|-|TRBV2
CASSEVTGTTAFF
TGTGCCAGCAGTGAAGTAACCGGGACAACCGCCTTCTTC
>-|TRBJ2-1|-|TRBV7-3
CASSLGHGGNEQFF
TGTGCCAGCAGCTTGGGCCATGGGGGCAATGAGCAGTTCTTC
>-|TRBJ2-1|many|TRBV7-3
CASSPWTEGLRFF
TGTGCCAGCAGCCCTTGGACAGAGGGCCTCCGGTTCTTC
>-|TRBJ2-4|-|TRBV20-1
CSARDSQLKNIQYF
TGCAGTGCTAGAGATTCCCAACTCAAAAACATTCAGTACTTC
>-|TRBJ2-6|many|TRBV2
CASSALTSGANVLTF
TGTGCCAGCAGTGCTCTGACCTCTGGGGCCAACGTCCTGACTTTC
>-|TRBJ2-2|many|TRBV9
CASSVGITGNTGELFF
TGTGCCAGCAGCGTAGGCATAACGGGAAACACCGGGGAGCTGTTTTTT
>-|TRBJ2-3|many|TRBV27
CASSLVGLSTDTQYF
TGTGCCAGCAGTTTAGTGGGACTTAGCACAGATACGCAGTATTTT
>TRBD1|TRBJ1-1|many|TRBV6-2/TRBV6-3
CAIGTGTEAFF
TGTGCCATCGGGACAGGCACTGAAGCTTTCTTT
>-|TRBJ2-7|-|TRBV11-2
CASTRVSSYEQYF
TGTGCCAGCACCCGGGTCAGCTCCTACGAGCAGTACTTC
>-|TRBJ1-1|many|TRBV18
CASNTGPGGTEAFF
TGTGCCAGCAATACAGGGCCCGGGGGCACTGAAGCTTTCTTT
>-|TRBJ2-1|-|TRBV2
CASSGPAGLEQFF
TGTGCCAGCAGTGGCCCAGCGGGTCTGGAGCAGTTCTTC
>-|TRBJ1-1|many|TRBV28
CASSPLGGRDTEAFF
TGTGCCAGCAGTCCCCTCGGGGGACGCGACACTGAAGCTTTCTTT
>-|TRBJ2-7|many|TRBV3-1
CASSQYYEQYF
TGTGCCAGCAGCCAATACTACGAGCAGTACTTC
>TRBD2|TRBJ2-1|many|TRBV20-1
CSARVGRYNEQFF
TGCAGTGCTAGGGTCGGGAGGTACAATGAGCAGTTCTTC
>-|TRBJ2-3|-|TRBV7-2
CASSRPPVTDTQYF
TGTGCCAGCAGCCGGCCCCCGGTGACAGATACGCAGTATTTT
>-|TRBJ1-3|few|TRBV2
CASSGGGGSGNTIYF
TGTGCCAGCAGTGGCGGGGGCGGCTCTGGAAACACCATATATTTT
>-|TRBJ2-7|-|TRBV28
CASSPSGTYAPYEQYF
TGTGCCAGCAGTCCCTCCGGGACTTACGCACCCTACGAGCAGTACTTC
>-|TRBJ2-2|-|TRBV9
CASSEGGRWTGELFF
TGTGCCAGCAGCGAGGGGGGGCGATGGACCGGGGAGCTGTTTTTT
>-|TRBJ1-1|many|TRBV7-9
CASRRGRRGTEAFF
TGTGCCAGCAGGCGTGGAAGACGAGGCACTGAAGCTTTCTTT
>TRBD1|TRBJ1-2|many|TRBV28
CASSRGQGGNYGYTF
TGTGCCAGCAGCCGAGGACAGGGTGGAAACTATGGCTACACCTTC
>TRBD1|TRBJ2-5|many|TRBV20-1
CSARPGGFGETQYF
TGCAGTGCTAGACCAGGGGGTTTTGGAGAGACCCAGTACTTC
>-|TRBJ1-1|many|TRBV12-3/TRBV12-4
CASSEADSLNLMNTEAFF
TGTGCCAGCAGCGAGGCGGACAGCCTAAATCTCATGAACACTGAAGCTTTCTTT
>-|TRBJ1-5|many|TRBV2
CASSGRAAGGNQPQHF
TGTGCCAGCAGTGGGAGAGCGGCCGGGGGCAATCAGCCCCAGCATTTT
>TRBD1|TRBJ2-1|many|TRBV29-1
CSVWTGWDNEQFF
TGCAGCGTTTGGACAGGGTGGGACAATGAGCAGTTCTTC
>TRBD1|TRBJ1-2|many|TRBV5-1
CASSADRTGNGYTF
TGCGCCAGCAGCGCGGACAGGACCGGTAATGGCTACACCTTC
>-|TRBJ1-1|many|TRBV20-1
CSAQQTTVNTEAFF
TGCAGTGCCCAACAAACCACAGTGAACACTGAAGCTTTCTTT
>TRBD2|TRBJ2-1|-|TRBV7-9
CASITSGGSNEQFF
TGTGCCAGCATCACTAGCGGGGGAAGCAATGAGCAGTTCTTC
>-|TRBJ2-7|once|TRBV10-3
CATHQGSDYEQYF
TGTGCCACCCACCAGGGTAGTGACTACGAGCAGTACTTC
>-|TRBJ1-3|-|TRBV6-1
CASSPGNAGNTIYF
TGTGCCAGCAGTCCGGGTAACGCTGGAAACACCATATATTTT
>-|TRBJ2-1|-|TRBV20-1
CSAGTRGSEQFF
TGCAGTGCTGGAACTCGGGGTTCTGAGCAGTTCTTC
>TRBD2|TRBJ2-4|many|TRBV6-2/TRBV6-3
CASSTGGPAKNIQYF
TGTGCCAGCAGTACGGGGGGGCCGGCCAAAAACATTCAGTACTTC